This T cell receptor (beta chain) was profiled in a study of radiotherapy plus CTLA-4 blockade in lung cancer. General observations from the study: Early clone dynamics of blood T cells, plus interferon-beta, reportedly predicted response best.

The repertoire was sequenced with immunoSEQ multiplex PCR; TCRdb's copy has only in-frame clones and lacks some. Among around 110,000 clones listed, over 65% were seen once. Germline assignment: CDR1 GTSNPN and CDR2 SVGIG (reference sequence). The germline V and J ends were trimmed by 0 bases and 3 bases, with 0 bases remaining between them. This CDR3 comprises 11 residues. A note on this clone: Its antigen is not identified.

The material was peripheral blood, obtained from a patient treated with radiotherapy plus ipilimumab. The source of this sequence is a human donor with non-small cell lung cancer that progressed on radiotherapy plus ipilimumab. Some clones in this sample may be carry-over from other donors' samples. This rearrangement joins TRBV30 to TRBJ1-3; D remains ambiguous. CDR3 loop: CAWSVGNTIYF. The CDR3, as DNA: TGTGCCTGGAGTGTTGGAAACACCATATATTTT. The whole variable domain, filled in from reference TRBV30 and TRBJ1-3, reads SQTIHQWPATLVQPVGSPLSLECTVEGTSNPNLYWYRQAAGRGLQLLFYSVGIGQISSEVPQNLSASRPQDRQFILSSKKLLLSDSGFYLCAWSVGNTIYFGEGSWLTVV.